This TCR beta chain was retrieved from a study of spatial heterogeneity in lung cancer. Study in general: Detection consistently yielded more beta chains than alpha chains. Combinations of a unique TCR and a UMI were tallied in raw reads, and on average each appeared more than ten times.

The library protocol tagged each TCR cDNA with a unique molecular identifier. Via MiXCR, TCRdb re-called the 5' RACE reads, giving one row per CDR3 protein. The table lists 7,200 or so distinct CDR3 sequences, about 4% of them singletons. There are 15 residues in the CDR3. Unmatched junction bases numbered 8, after V lost 7 bases and J lost 5 bases. CDR1 and CDR2 from the germline V gene are MNHEY and SVGAGI. This clonotype was seen ten or more times. Time point denoted: sample taken at primary tumor resection. Whole RNA, which was extracted from tumor, nontumor lung tissue or frozen PBMC, was sequenced without any cell sorting. The donor group consisted of some 70 patients who had untreated, early-stage non-small cell lung cancer.

The TCR comes from a female donor with early-stage non-small cell lung cancer. The V gene is TRBV6-5, the J gene TRBJ2-7, with 13 nucleotides matching TRBD2. This specimen consisted of normal lung tissue next to the tumor, obtained at surgery. This CDR3 is CASTLTGTSGNEQYF. DNA for the CDR3: TGTGCCAGCACCCTAACCGGGACTAGCGGGAACGAGCAGTACTTC.